These 24 T cell receptor beta chains were sequenced from one sample in a study of T cells in tuberculosis. TCRdb keeps only in-frame clones here, not all; method: immunoSEQ multiplex PCR. The sample yields some 49,000 clones, 90% to 95% seen once. Regarding time point: new active TB diagnosis, blood taken before or within 7 days of starting treatment. The sample here was PBMCs, taken at tuberculosis diagnosis. These TCRs come from an adult with tuberculosis.

The CDR3 protein is CAWREGGSNEQFF. CDR3 nucleotides: TGTGCCTGGAGAGAGGGCGGGTCCAATGAGCAGTTCTTC. The chain couples TRBV30 to TRBJ2-1; weak D call: TRBD2 (5 bases). Germline V gene data show CDR1 as GTSNPN and CDR2 as SVGIG (reference sequence). This CDR3 region has 13 residues. With 3 bases removed from V and 6 bases from J, the gap between germline ends came to 12 bases.

The chain couples TRBV2 to TRBJ2-3; 7 bases agree with TRBD1. The V segment lost 7 bases and the J segment 3 bases; nucleotides outside the gene matches: 16. Germline V gives CDR1 SNHLY, CDR2 FYNNEI. This CDR3 has 17 amino acids. The CDR3 nucleotides read TGTGCCAGCACCTCCCGGACAGGTCGAATTTTGACAGATACGCAGTATTTT. Translation gives CASTSRTGRILTDTQYF.

This sequence joins TRBV29-1 and TRBJ1-1, with no clear D. In germline, CDR1 is SQVTM, CDR2 ANQGSEA. The CDR3 length is 13 residues. The ends were cut back, 4 bases at V and 5 bases at J, with 14 bases in the middle. The chain's CDR3 is CSVVGGEATEAFF. The CDR3 DNA follows: TGCAGCGTTGTGGGAGGTGAAGCGACTGAAGCTTTCTTT.

The chain is built from TRBV7-8 and TRBJ2-3; D is unclear. The CDR3 is made up of 11 amino acids. The ends were cut back, 5 bases at V and 6 bases at J, with 6 bases in the middle. Germline values: CDR1 SGHVS, CDR2 FQNEAQ. CDR3 amino acids: CASSREDTQYF. CDR3 coding DNA: TGTGCCAGCAGCCGAGAGGATACGCAGTATTTT. Combining the CDR3 with reference TRBV7-8 and TRBJ2-3 gives the whole variable domain GAGVSQSPRYKVAKRGQDVALRCDPISGHVSLFWYQQALGQGPEFLTYFQNEAQLDKSGLPSDRFFAERPEGSVSTLKIQRTQQEDSAVYLCASSREDTQYFGPGTRLTVL.

The chain is built from TRBV5-4 and TRBJ1-4; maybe TRBD1 (5 bases). V lost 4 bases and J 4 bases, leaving 14 bases between the germline ends. Germline V CDR1 and CDR2: SGHNT, YYREEE (reference sequence). The length of the CDR3 is 15 residues. CDR3 in amino acids: CASSRGLGINEKLFF. In nucleotides, the CDR3 is TGTGCCAGCAGCCGGGGGTTGGGGATTAATGAAAAACTGTTTTTT.

The chain has TRBV29-1 and TRBJ1-2, with 9 bases identical to TRBD1. The CDR3 has 12 amino acids. V was clipped by 7 bases and J by 6 bases; unmatched bases: 6. Per germline, CDR1 SQVTM and CDR2 ANQGSEA. The CDR3 reads CSARDRVDGYTF. In DNA, the CDR3 is TGCAGCGCGAGGGACAGGGTTGATGGCTACACCTTC.

V and J are TRBV25-1 and TRBJ1-1; 7 positions agree with TRBD1. Germline V CDR1 and CDR2: MGHDK, SYGVNS. V was pared by 1 base and J by 6 bases, with 5 bases of the junction left unmatched. The CDR3 covers 14 residues. The CDR3 loop is CASSEWGQTPEAFF. In DNA, the CDR3 is TGTGCCAGCAGTGAATGGGGACAGACCCCTGAAGCTTTCTTT.

The V call is TRBV30, the J call TRBJ2-2; 7 bases are shared with TRBD1. CDR3 size: 15 residues. From germline, CDR1 is GTSNPN and CDR2 SVGIG (reference sequence). The V segment lost 3 bases and the J segment 6 bases; nucleotides outside the gene matches: 10. CDR3 in DNA: TGTGCCTGGAGCGGCAACAGGGGAGTCGCCGGGGAGCTGTTTTTT. This gives the protein CAWSGNRGVAGELFF.

This chain links TRBV5-1 with TRBJ1-2; D uncertain. CDR3 length: 14 amino acids. Germline values: CDR1 SGHRS, CDR2 YFSETQ. V shed 1 base and J shed 4 bases, with 11 bases lying between them. In nucleotides, the CDR3 is TGCGCCAGCAGCTTGAGCGGCCAGCTCTATGGCTACACCTTC. It is translated as CASSLSGQLYGYTF.

The chain uses TRBV7-9 and TRBJ1-5; D is perhaps TRBD1 (6 bases). Germline V gene data show CDR1 as SEHNR and CDR2 as FQNEAQ (reference sequence). The CDR3 has 17 residues. Trimming pared 0 bases from V and 3 bases from J, leaving 15 bases between. The chain's CDR3 is CASSLASGRGDNQPQHF. The CDR3, as DNA: TGTGCCAGCAGCTTAGCCTCGGGCAGGGGAGACAATCAGCCCCAGCATTTT.

The rearrangement uses TRBV9 and TRBJ2-3, with 10 bases lining up with TRBD2. The germline gives CDR1 SGDLS, CDR2 YYNGEE. V trimming: 3 bases; J trimming: 4 bases; junction bases outside the gene matches: 5. The CDR3 extends over 15 amino acids. CDR3 region: CASSAAGGRADTQYF. The CDR3 DNA sequence: TGTGCCAGCAGCGCAGCGGGAGGGAGGGCAGATACGCAGTATTTT.

This rearrangement joins TRBV19 to TRBJ1-2; a weak D match, TRBD1 (5 bases). The germline V and J ends were trimmed by 0 bases and 4 bases, with 9 bases remaining between them. Germline V gene sequence: CDR1 LNHDA, CDR2 SQIVND (reference sequence). CDR3 size: 14 residues. CDR3 nucleotide sequence: TGTGCCAGTAGTATAGAGCCAGGGATCTATGGCTACACCTTC. It is translated as CASSIEPGIYGYTF.

The chain couples TRBV6-1 to TRBJ2-7; D perhaps matches TRBD1 (5 bases). Germline CDR1 and CDR2: MNHNS and SASEGT. The CDR3 sequence is 13 residues long. V was clipped by 8 bases and J by 1 base, with 12 bases between them. The CDR3 sequence: CASAMTASYEQYF. CDR3 coding DNA: TGTGCCAGCGCTATGACAGCTTCCTACGAGCAGTACTTC.

CDR3 amino acids: CASSKQGGFSQPQHF. The CDR3 bases are TGTGCCAGCAGCAAACAGGGGGGATTTAGTCAGCCCCAGCATTTT. This chain joins TRBV28 and TRBJ1-5; 8 bases fit TRBD1. The germline V gene encodes CDR1 MDHEN and CDR2 SYDVKM. With V trimmed by 6 bases and J by 6 bases, 10 bases remained unmatched. The CDR3 contains 15 residues.

CDR3 DNA sequence: TGTGCCAGCAGCATTCTAGACTCCTACGAGCAGTACTTC. Translation gives CASSILDSYEQYF. The chain is built from TRBV5-5 and TRBJ2-7; D is unresolved. Trimming pared 4 bases from V and 0 bases from J, leaving 8 bases between. CDR3 size: 13 residues. From germline, CDR1 is SGHKS and CDR2 YYEKEE (reference sequence).

This chain joins TRBV5-1 and TRBJ1-2, with 9 nucleotides matching TRBD1. Germline CDR1 reads SGHRS; CDR2 reads YFSETQ. V was clipped by 3 bases and J by 0 bases; unmatched bases: 0. The CDR3 is made up of 14 amino acids. Here the CDR3 reads CASSWDRANYGYTF. In DNA form, the CDR3 reads TGCGCCAGCAGCTGGGACAGGGCTAACTATGGCTACACCTTC.

The V gene is TRBV9, the J gene TRBJ1-1; D remains ambiguous. Germline V gene sequence: CDR1 SGDLS, CDR2 YYNGEE. There are 14 residues in the CDR3. The ends were cut back, 3 bases at V and 6 bases at J, with 15 bases in the middle. The CDR3 DNA follows: TGTGCCAGCAGCGCAAACCTAGCTTCCTCTGAAGCTTTCTTT. This encodes CASSANLASSEAFF.

The CDR3 region is CASSYSPDTEAFF. The CDR3 bases are TGTGCCAGCAGTTACTCCCCAGACACTGAAGCTTTCTTT. The chain has TRBV6-5 and TRBJ1-1; D gene uncertain. CDR1 and CDR2 from the germline V gene are MNHEY and SVGAGI. V was shortened by 0 bases and J by 3 bases, with 5 bases between the two germline ends. CDR3 size: 13 residues.

Here the CDR3 DNA reads TGTGCCAGCAGTTCTCCTGCAGATACCTATAATTCACCCCTCCACTTT. Protein sequence: CASSSPADTYNSPLHF. This chain joins TRBV6-5 and TRBJ1-6, with unresolved D. Trimming took 4 bases from V and 2 from J, leaving 12 bases between them. This CDR3 comprises 16 residues. Germline V gene data show CDR1 as MNHEY and CDR2 as SVGAGI.

The chain couples TRBV6-6 to TRBJ1-1; 8 nucleotides match TRBD1. This CDR3 contains 14 residues. Per the germline V gene, CDR1 is MNHNY and CDR2 is SVGAGI (reference sequence). V was pared by 7 bases and J by 1 base, with 5 bases of the junction left unmatched. The CDR3 DNA reads as TGTGCCAGCATCGAAGGACAGGGGAACACTGAAGCTTTCTTT. This sequence encodes CASIEGQGNTEAFF.

The chain combines TRBV5-6 with TRBJ2-3; 7 bases match TRBD2. Per the germline V gene, CDR1 is SGHDT and CDR2 is YYEEEE. With V trimmed by 1 base and J by 6 bases, 8 bases remained unmatched. The CDR3 is 15 amino acids. The CDR3 region has the DNA TGTGCCAGCAGCTTGCTGCGAGGACTAGAGGATACGCAGTATTTT. Its translation is CASSLLRGLEDTQYF.

The chain recombines TRBV19 with TRBJ1-1, with D possibly matching TRBD1 (6 bases). The length of the CDR3 is 16 residues. The V end lost 3 bases, the J end lost 1 base, and 15 bases lay between the germline ends. Germline V gene lookup returns CDR1 LNHDA and CDR2 SQIVND (reference sequence). CDR3 amino acids: CASSIFPGHPNTEAFF. CDR3 bases: TGTGCCAGTAGTATCTTCCCGGGACACCCGAACACTGAAGCTTTCTTT.

This clone occurred once. This chain joins TRBV15 and TRBJ1-2; D is unresolved. The germline V gene has CDR1 LNHNV and CDR2 YYDKDF (reference sequence). There are 15 residues in the CDR3. Trimming cost V 0 bases and J 5 bases, with 13 bases left between them. The CDR3 DNA follows: TGTGCCACCAGCAGAGATAGAAAAAAGCCTTATGGCTACACCTTC. Its protein is CATSRDRKKPYGYTF.

V usage is TRBV7-6 and J usage is TRBJ2-5, with TRBD2 matching 8 bases. J gave up 4 bases and V 1 base, and 11 bases lay outside the gene matches. Germline values: CDR1 SGHVS, CDR2 FNYEAQ. The CDR3 sequence is 17 residues long. The CDR3 DNA reads TGTGCCAGCAGCTTAGGGTCCGGACTAGCCGCCGGAGAGACCCAGTACTTC. As protein: CASSLGSGLAAGETQYF.